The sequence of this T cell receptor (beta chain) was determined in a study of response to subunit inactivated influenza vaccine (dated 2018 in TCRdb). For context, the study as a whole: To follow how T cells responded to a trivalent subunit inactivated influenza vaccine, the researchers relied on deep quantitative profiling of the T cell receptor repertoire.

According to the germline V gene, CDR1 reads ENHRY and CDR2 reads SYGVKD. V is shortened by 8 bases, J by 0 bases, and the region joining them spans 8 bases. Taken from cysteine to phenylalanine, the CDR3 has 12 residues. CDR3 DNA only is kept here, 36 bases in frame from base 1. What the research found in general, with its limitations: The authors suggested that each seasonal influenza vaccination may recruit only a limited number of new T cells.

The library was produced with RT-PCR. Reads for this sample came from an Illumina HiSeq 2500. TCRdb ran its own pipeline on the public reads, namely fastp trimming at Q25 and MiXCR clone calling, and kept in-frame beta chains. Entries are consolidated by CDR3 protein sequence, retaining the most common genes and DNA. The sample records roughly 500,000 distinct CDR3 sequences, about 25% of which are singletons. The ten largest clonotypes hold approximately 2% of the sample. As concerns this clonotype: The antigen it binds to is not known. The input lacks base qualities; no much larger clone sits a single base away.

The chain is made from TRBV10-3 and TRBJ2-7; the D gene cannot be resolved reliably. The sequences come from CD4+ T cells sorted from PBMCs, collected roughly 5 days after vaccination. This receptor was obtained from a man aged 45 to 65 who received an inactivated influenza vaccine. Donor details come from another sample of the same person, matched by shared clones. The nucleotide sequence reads TGTGCCATCGCCGGAAGCTCCTACGAGCAGTACTTC. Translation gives CAIAGSSYEQYF.